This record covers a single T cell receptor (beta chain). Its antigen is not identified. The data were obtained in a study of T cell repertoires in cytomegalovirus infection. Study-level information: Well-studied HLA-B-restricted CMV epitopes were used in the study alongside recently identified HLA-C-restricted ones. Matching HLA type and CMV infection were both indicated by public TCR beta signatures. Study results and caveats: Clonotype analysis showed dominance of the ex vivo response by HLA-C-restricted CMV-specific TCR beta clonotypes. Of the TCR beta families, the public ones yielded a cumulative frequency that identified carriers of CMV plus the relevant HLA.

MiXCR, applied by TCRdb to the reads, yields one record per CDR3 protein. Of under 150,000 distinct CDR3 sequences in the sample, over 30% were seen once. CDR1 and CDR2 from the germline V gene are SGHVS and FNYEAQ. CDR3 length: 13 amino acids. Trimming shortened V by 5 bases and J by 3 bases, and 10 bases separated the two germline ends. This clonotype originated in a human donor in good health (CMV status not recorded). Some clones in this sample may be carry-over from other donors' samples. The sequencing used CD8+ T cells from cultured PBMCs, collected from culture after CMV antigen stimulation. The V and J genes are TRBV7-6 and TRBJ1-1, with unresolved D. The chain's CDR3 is CASSPPRDTEAFF. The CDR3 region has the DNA TGTGCCAGCAGCCCCCCCCGGGACACTGAAGCTTTCTTT.